These T cell receptor beta chains were read from a single sample in a study of T cell repertoires in ileal Crohn's disease. The data were produced by immunoSEQ multiplex PCR, yet TCRdb's version contains in-frame clones alone and is incomplete. The sample holds approximately 11,000 clones, over 60% seen once. The sequenced sample was ileal tissue. These receptor sequences come from an adult with Crohn's disease. CDR3s leave out the opening cysteine and the closing phenylalanine or tryptophan.

J: TRBJ2-3; V: TRBV2; CDR3: ASSEAGSFTDTQY
J: TRBJ2-3; V: TRBV5-1; CDR3: ASSTGSDTQY
J: TRBJ1-1; V: TRBV27; CDR3: ASSSNRQGVNTEAF
J: TRBJ2-2; V: TRBV9; CDR3: ASSLDRLDTGELF
J: TRBJ1-1; V: TRBV5-1; CDR3: ASSQYRGLRAEAF
J: TRBJ1-2; V: TRBV5-1; CDR3: ASSREGGNYGYT
J: TRBJ2-3; V: TRBV28; CDR3: ASSSASSTSTDTQY
J: TRBJ2-3; V: TRBV7-2; CDR3: ASSLVGGAGADTQY
J: TRBJ1-1; V: TRBV9; CDR3: ASSVAGQGFAEAF
J: TRBJ1-1; V: TRBV11-2; CDR3: ASSYNSNTEAF
J: TRBJ2-5; V: TRBV7-6; CDR3: ASSLALYKETQY
J: TRBJ2-1; V: TRBV2; CDR3: ASRPSGGSYNEQF
J: TRBJ1-1; V: TRBV15; CDR3: ATSSTLLQGTTEAF
J: TRBJ1-6; V: TRBV6-5; CDR3: ASRSGSHYNSPLH
J: TRBJ1-2; V: TRBV18; CDR3: ASSLGTGYGYT
J: TRBJ2-3; V: TRBV28; CDR3: ASSRGGVRTDTQY
J: TRBJ1-3; V: TRBV6-5; CDR3: ASWSSGNTIY